The 6 T cell receptor beta chains below come from one sample, sequenced in a study of blood T cells in healthy people across ages (dated by TCRdb to the mid-2010s). The library was produced with 5' RACE. The instrument was an Illumina HiSeq 2500. The second PCR ran for about 7 to 11 cycles and used a J-beta primer mix along with a sample-barcoded 5' primer. TCRdb's own reprocessing of the public reads used fastp at Q25 and MiXCR and kept productive beta chains. One record per CDR3 amino acid sequence lists the most common genes and DNA. Counted in this sample were 980,000 or so distinct CDR3 sequences; around 46% of them appeared once. Clones ranked in the top ten supply roughly 13% of the sample. Material for sequencing was blood. The receptors stem from a man aged 30 to 45 in good health.

The rearrangement uses TRBV5-1 and TRBJ2-1; D is perhaps TRBD2 (6 bases). The better agreement between TRBJ2-7 and the DNA end casts doubt on the J call. CDR1 and CDR2 (germline): SGHRS, YFSETQ. The length of the CDR3 is 16 residues. The CDR3 sequence is CASSLSGGESYNEQYF. The DNA for the CDR3 is TGCGCCAGCAGCTTGTCGGGCGGGGAATCCTACAATGAGCAGTACTTC.

The chain carries TRBV27 and TRBJ2-7, with 10 positions matching TRBD1. The last part of the DNA fits TRBJ2-4 better; the J call may be wrong. The germline CDR1 and CDR2 sequences are MNHEY and SMNVEV (reference sequence). This CDR3 region has 12 residues. CDR3 nucleotides: TGTGCCAGCCGGGACAGGGGAATCATTCAGTACTTC. Protein product: CASRDRGIIQYF.

The V call is TRBV15, the J call TRBJ1-4; D may be TRBD1 (6 bases). The CDR3 runs to 14 residues. V dropped 6 bases and J dropped 5 bases, with 13 bases sitting between them. The germline gives CDR1 LNHNV, CDR2 YYDKDF (reference sequence). The CDR3 region is CATSPRGRNEKLFF. For the CDR3, the DNA is TGTGCCACCAGTCCCAGGGGCCGAAATGAAAAACTGTTTTTT.

There are a few counts of this clonotype. The rearrangement links TRBV7-9 to TRBJ2-1; D is unclear. The CDR3 totals 15 residues. Trimming pared 0 bases from V and 8 bases from J, leaving 14 bases between. Germline-derived CDR1 and CDR2 are SEHNR and FQNEAQ (reference sequence). The CDR3 loop reads CASSLAGDSSHEQFF. As DNA, the CDR3 is TGTGCCAGCAGCTTAGCTGGTGACTCTAGTCATGAGCAGTTCTTC.

Of note for this clonotype: This could be a read error, since a much larger clone is one nucleotide away. The V and J genes are TRBV10-3 and TRBJ2-3; unclear D gene. V shed 10 bases and J shed 4 bases, with 15 bases lying between them. The CDR3 has 13 residues. Germline CDR1 ENHRY, CDR2 SYGVKD. CDR3 coding DNA: TGTGCCAGCAGCACGACGAGATCAGATACGCAGTATTTT. As protein: CASSTTRSDTQYF.

The chain has TRBV2 and TRBJ2-4, with TRBD2 identical over 14 bases. The closer fit of TRBJ2-7 to the DNA end suggests the J call may be wrong. The CDR3 spans 16 residues. In germline, CDR1 is SNHLY, CDR2 FYNNEI. CDR3 protein: CASRAPTSGGAYEQYF. In nucleotides, the CDR3 is TGTGCCAGCAGAGCCCCGACTAGCGGGGGGGCCTACGAGCAGTACTTC.